Listed below are T cell receptor beta chains from one sample, sequenced in a study of blood T cells in healthy people across ages. TCRdb processed the 5' RACE reads anew with MiXCR; each CDR3 protein has one entry. The sample includes 550,000 to 600,000 distinct CDR3 sequences, 25% to 30% of them seen just once. What was sequenced was blood. These receptors were taken from a woman aged 70-85 years in good health. The CDR3 runs from the conserved cysteine through the conserved F or W. A D gene is named only where the DNA matches it firmly. Some rows have no size entry. The others give once, few or many, or a class for an expanded clone.

V: TRBV18
J: TRBJ2-7
D: TRBD1
size: .
CDR3: CASSPTGLYEQYF
DNA: TGTGCCAGCTCACCGACAGGGCTTTACGAGCAGTACTTC

V: TRBV27
J: TRBJ2-7
D: TRBD1
size: .
CDR3: CASKLDRASYEQYF
DNA: TGTGCCAGCAAACTGGACAGGGCATCCTACGAGCAGTACTTC

V: TRBV4-3
J: TRBJ1-2
D: .
size: .
CDR3: CASSQVLANYGYTF
DNA: TGCGCCAGCAGCCAAGTCTTAGCTAACTATGGCTACACCTTC

V: TRBV20-1
J: TRBJ1-1
D: .
size: once
CDR3: CSARSNAEAFF
DNA: TGCAGTGCTAGGTCCAACGCTGAAGCTTTCTTT

V: TRBV25-1
J: TRBJ2-5
D: TRBD1
size: few
CDR3: CASSEFTGGEETQYF
DNA: TGTGCCAGCAGTGAATTCACAGGGGGCGAGGAGACCCAGTACTTC

V: TRBV28
J: TRBJ2-1
D: .
size: .
CDR3: CASSSTLNTRREQFF
DNA: TGTGCCAGCAGTTCTACACTAAACACTAGGCGTGAGCAGTTCTTC

V: TRBV9
J: TRBJ1-4
D: TRBD1
size: .
CDR3: CASSVDRGGEKLFF
DNA: TGTGCCAGCAGCGTGGACAGGGGAGGCGAAAAACTGTTTTTT

V: TRBV18
J: TRBJ1-3
D: .
size: .
CDR3: CASSPRAGRSGSGNTIYF
DNA: TGTGCCAGCTCACCACGGGCAGGGCGGTCCGGCTCTGGAAACACCATATATTTT

V: TRBV5-5
J: TRBJ2-5
D: .
size: many
CDR3: CASSFWTSQETQYF
DNA: TGTGCCAGCAGCTTTTGGACATCCCAAGAGACCCAGTACTTC

V: TRBV6-5
J: TRBJ1-1
D: TRBD1
size: .
CDR3: CASSTRTGSTEAFF
DNA: TGTGCCAGCAGTACCCGGACAGGTAGCACTGAAGCTTTCTTT

V: TRBV5-4
J: TRBJ2-7
D: .
size: .
CDR3: CASSLKGAAYEQYF
DNA: TGTGCCAGCAGCTTAAAAGGGGCCGCCTACGAGCAGTACTTC

V: TRBV4-2
J: TRBJ2-4
D: .
size: .
CDR3: CASSQDLRDLQYF
DNA: TGTGCCAGCAGCCAAGATCTAAGGGACCTTCAGTACTTC

V: TRBV24-1
J: TRBJ2-3
D: .
size: .
CDR3: CATASGAVSTDTQYF
DNA: TGTGCCACCGCGTCCGGGGCGGTATCCACAGATACGCAGTATTTT

V: TRBV29-1
J: TRBJ2-1
D: .
size: many
CDR3: CSVGEQTVFF
DNA: TGCAGCGTGGGCGAACAGACGGTATTCTTC

V: TRBV7-8
J: TRBJ2-7
D: TRBD2
size: few
CDR3: CASSLERGASYEQYF
DNA: TGTGCCAGCAGCTTGGAGCGGGGGGCGTCCTACGAGCAGTACTTC

V: TRBV4-2
J: TRBJ1-2
D: TRBD1
size: .
CDR3: CASSQETGGGYTF
DNA: TGTGCCAGCAGCCAGGAGACAGGGGGTGGCTACACCTTC

V: TRBV10-3
J: TRBJ2-1
D: .
size: few
CDR3: CAISEFPGDSNEQFF
DNA: TGTGCCATCAGTGAGTTCCCAGGGGATTCCAATGAGCAGTTCTTC

V: TRBV6-6
J: TRBJ1-2
D: .
size: .
CDR3: CASRVGDYGYTF
DNA: TGTGCCAGCAGGGTGGGAGACTATGGCTACACCTTC

V: TRBV4-1
J: TRBJ2-3
D: .
size: .
CDR3: CASSLSGVADTQYF
DNA: TGCGCCAGCAGTCTTAGCGGTGTTGCAGATACGCAGTATTTT

V: TRBV7-2
J: TRBJ1-3
D: TRBD1
size: few
CDR3: CASSLSGGFAGNTIYF
DNA: TGTGCCAGCAGCCTATCAGGGGGCTTCGCTGGAAACACCATATATTTT

V: TRBV6-5
J: TRBJ2-5
D: .
size: few
CDR3: CASSYRDGSYKQYF
DNA: TGTGCCAGCAGTTACCGGGACGGATCCTACAAGCAGTACTTC

V: TRBV20-1
J: TRBJ2-7
D: TRBD2
size: .
CDR3: CSAHPSGGPSGEQYF
DNA: TGCAGTGCCCACCCTAGCGGGGGCCCCTCGGGCGAGCAGTACTTC

V: TRBV24-1
J: TRBJ2-7
D: .
size: .
CDR3: CATSEQCYEQYF
DNA: TGTGCCACCAGTGAACAGTGCTACGAGCAGTACTTC

V: TRBV19
J: TRBJ2-5
D: TRBD2
size: few
CDR3: CASSIGALAGGQETQYF
DNA: TGTGCCAGTAGTATCGGGGCACTAGCGGGGGGACAAGAGACCCAGTACTTC

V: TRBV29-1
J: TRBJ1-2
D: .
size: .
CDR3: CSVGDGGRSYGYTF
DNA: TGCAGCGTGGGGGATGGGGGTAGGAGCTATGGCTACACCTTC

V: TRBV20-1
J: TRBJ1-4
D: .
size: .
CDR3: CSAKPGAVGEKLFF
DNA: TGCAGTGCTAAACCAGGGGCAGTTGGTGAAAAACTGTTTTTT

V: TRBV27
J: TRBJ2-7
D: .
size: many
CDR3: CASSRTYRDYEQYF
DNA: TGTGCCAGCAGCCGGACTTATCGGGATTACGAGCAGTACTTC

V: TRBV2
J: TRBJ2-3
D: .
size: .
CDR3: CASSDSASPDTQYF
DNA: TGTGCCAGCAGTGATTCCGCTAGTCCAGATACGCAGTATTTT

V: TRBV6-6
J: TRBJ1-1
D: .
size: .
CDR3: CASSYESFNTEAFF
DNA: TGTGCCAGCAGTTACGAGAGTTTCAACACTGAAGCTTTCTTT

V: TRBV27
J: TRBJ1-5
D: TRBD1
size: few
CDR3: CASSSGTGGSRQPQHF
DNA: TGTGCCAGCAGTTCCGGGACAGGGGGCTCGCGGCAGCCCCAGCATTTT

V: TRBV7-7
J: TRBJ2-1
D: .
size: few
CDR3: CASSLDSRNEQFF
DNA: TGTGCTAGCAGCTTAGACAGCCGGAATGAGCAGTTCTTC

V: TRBV12-3/TRBV12-4
J: TRBJ1-2
D: .
size: once
CDR3: CASSPRESLEGYTF
DNA: TGTGCCAGCAGTCCGAGGGAGAGCCTGGAGGGCTACACCTTC

V: TRBV7-2
J: TRBJ2-7
D: .
size: once
CDR3: CASSLFGTEQYF
DNA: TGTGCCAGCAGCCTCTTTGGGACCGAGCAGTACTTC

V: TRBV7-2
J: TRBJ2-1
D: .
size: .
CDR3: CASSSPLLLEQFF
DNA: TGTGCCAGCAGCTCACCTCTACTCCTAGAGCAGTTCTTC

V: TRBV10-3
J: TRBJ2-3
D: .
size: .
CDR3: CAISESWPASTDTQYF
DNA: TGTGCCATCAGTGAGTCTTGGCCGGCTAGCACAGATACGCAGTATTTT